These 14 T cell receptor beta chains were all obtained from the same sample, sequenced in a study of a mutant IDH1 vaccine in newly diagnosed glioma. No antigen is known for these receptors. The time point was: week 11, during vaccination. The study gave 300 ug of mutant IDH1 20-mer peptide per vaccine dose, with topical imiquimod. This table comes from immunoSEQ multiplex PCR, and its TCRdb copy is limited to in-frame clones, with some not included. The table lists around 57,000 clones, about 88% of them singletons. The sample was PBMCs, taken from a glioma patient whose treatment included an IDH1 peptide vaccine. The receptor set was obtained from a man aged 40-50 years with glioma.

This chain joins TRBV19 and TRBJ1-5; 8 bases line up with TRBD1. Germline V gene data show CDR1 as LNHDA and CDR2 as SQIVND (reference sequence). CDR3 length: 14 residues. Trimming took 7 bases from V and 6 from J; bases not matched to a gene: 8. CDR3 sequence reads: CASNHRGFFQPQHF. As DNA, the CDR3 is TGTGCCAGTAACCACAGGGGGTTCTTTCAGCCCCAGCATTTT.

The chain is built from TRBV5-8 and TRBJ1-5, with unresolved D. Looked up from germline, CDR1 is SGHTS and CDR2 is YDEGEE. V was trimmed by 2 bases and J by 0 bases, leaving 9 bases between them. The CDR3 spans 15 residues. The CDR3 nucleotides read TGTGCCAGCAGCTTCGGCGGTTATAGCAATCAGCCCCAGCATTTT. This codes for CASSFGGYSNQPQHF.

Worth noting for this clone: Other nucleotide sequences from this sample produce the same CDR3. The chain has TRBV27 and TRBJ1-2; 10 nucleotides align to TRBD1. This CDR3 contains 15 residues. The trim removed 5 bases at V and 3 bases at J, leaving 6 bases unmatched. Germline V gene sequence: CDR1 MNHEY, CDR2 SMNVEV (reference sequence). The CDR3 loop is CASSGRQGAYYGYTF. The DNA for the CDR3 is TGTGCCAGCAGTGGTCGACAGGGGGCGTACTATGGCTACACCTTC.

The genes are TRBV5-6 and TRBJ2-3, with unresolved D. Per germline, CDR1 SGHDT and CDR2 YYEEEE. The CDR3 is 14 amino acids. Trimming removed 4 bases at V and 5 bases at J, with 14 bases between. The CDR3: CASSPAGSEDTQYF. The CDR3 bases are TGTGCCAGCAGCCCTGCTGGGTCAGAAGATACGCAGTATTTT. Supplemented by reference TRBV5-6 and TRBJ2-3, the full variable domain reads DAGVTQSPTHLIKTRGQQVTLRCSPKSGHDTVSWYQQALGQGPQFIFQYYEEEERQRGNFPDRFSGHQFPNYSSELNVNALLLGDSALYLCASSPAGSEDTQYFGPGTRLTVL.

The chain is built from TRBV6-5 and TRBJ1-1; D gene uncertain. Germline V gene sequence: CDR1 MNHEY, CDR2 SVGAGI. The CDR3 contains 14 residues. The V and J ends lost 4 bases and 5 bases respectively, with 14 bases between them. The CDR3 protein is CASSSGTRVTEAFF. CDR3 nucleotides: TGTGCCAGCAGTTCGGGTACAAGGGTAACTGAAGCTTTCTTT.

The rearrangement joins TRBV21-1 to TRBJ2-7; the table's D gene call, TRBD2, was not cross checked with the DNA. TRBV21-1 counts as a pseudogene. CDR3 size: 13 residues. The CDR3 DNA sequence: TGTGCCAGCAGCTGGTGCCGGTGCTCCGAGCAGTACTTC. This codes for CASSWCRCSEQYF.

This sequence joins TRBV28 and TRBJ1-1; 8 nucleotides align to TRBD1. The CDR3 runs to 15 residues. V lost 5 bases and J lost 0; bases outside the gene matches: 5. CDR1 is MDHEN and CDR2 is SYDVKM in the germline V gene. CDR3 DNA: TGTGCCAGCAGTCGCGCGACAGGGGTGAACACTGAAGCTTTCTTT. This gives the protein CASSRATGVNTEAFF.

The chain combines TRBV7-8 with TRBJ2-7; weak D call: TRBD2 (7 bases). Germline V CDR1 and CDR2: SGHVS, FQNEAQ. V lost 4 bases and J 3 bases, leaving 22 bases between the germline ends. This CDR3 comprises 17 residues. CDR3 residues: CASSWAGDYGGSYEQYF. Written as DNA, the CDR3 is TGTGCCAGCAGCTGGGCAGGGGACTACGGGGGGAGCTACGAGCAGTACTTC.

The chain employs TRBV19 and TRBJ2-1, with TRBD2 matching over 9 bases. Germline loops: CDR1 LNHDA, CDR2 SQIVND (reference sequence). The CDR3 has 14 residues. V was clipped by 6 bases and J by 6 bases; unmatched bases: 6. DNA for the CDR3: TGTGCCAGTAGGACGGTAGCGGGAGTCAATGAGCAGTTCTTC. Translation: CASRTVAGVNEQFF.

J is TRBJ1-2 and V is TRBV7-9; D is possibly TRBD1 (5 bases). V was shortened by 2 bases and J by 5 bases, with 12 bases between the two germline ends. The germline gives CDR1 SEHNR, CDR2 FQNEAQ (reference sequence). The CDR3 sequence is 14 residues long. CDR3 loop: CASSLQGATYGYTF. In nucleotides, the CDR3 is TGTGCCAGCAGCTTACAGGGAGCGACTTATGGCTACACCTTC.

V gene TRBV5-6 combines with J gene TRBJ1-1, with no clear D. CDR3 length equals 12 residues. CDR1 is SGHDT and CDR2 is YYEEEE in the germline V gene. V was pared by 4 bases and J by 3 bases, with 7 bases between. The CDR3 loop is CASSLYDTEAFF. The DNA of the CDR3 is TGTGCCAGCAGCCTTTACGACACTGAAGCTTTCTTT.

The chain recombines TRBV7-9 with TRBJ2-7; D might be TRBD1 or TRBD2, each matching 5 bases. Trimming shortened V by 4 bases and J by 0 bases, and 13 bases separated the two germline ends. Germline V gene data show CDR1 as SEHNR and CDR2 as FQNEAQ (reference sequence). This CDR3 has 15 residues. The CDR3 sequence: CASSSGTASSYEQYV. The CDR3 DNA is TGTGCCAGCAGCTCGGGGACCGCGAGCTCCTACGAGCAGTACGTC.

The chain joins TRBV25-1 to TRBJ2-5, with unresolved D. The V gene lost 3 bases and the J gene lost 5 bases, with 10 bases spanning the gap. The CDR3 contains 13 residues. CDR1 and CDR2 (germline): MGHDK, SYGVNS. CDR3 sequence (DNA): TGTGCCAGCAGTGACCCTTCCGTGGAGACCCAGTACTTC. It encodes CASSDPSVETQYF.

This clone was detected once. The chain carries TRBV27 and TRBJ2-5; D gene uncertain. This CDR3 is 13 amino acids long. The germline CDR1 and CDR2 sequences are MNHEY and SMNVEV (reference sequence). Trimming took off 4 bases at V and 2 bases at J, with 8 bases between the two ends. Here the CDR3 DNA reads TGTGCCAGCAGTTGGCAGCAGCAAGAGACCCAGTACTTC. It yields the protein CASSWQQQETQYF.